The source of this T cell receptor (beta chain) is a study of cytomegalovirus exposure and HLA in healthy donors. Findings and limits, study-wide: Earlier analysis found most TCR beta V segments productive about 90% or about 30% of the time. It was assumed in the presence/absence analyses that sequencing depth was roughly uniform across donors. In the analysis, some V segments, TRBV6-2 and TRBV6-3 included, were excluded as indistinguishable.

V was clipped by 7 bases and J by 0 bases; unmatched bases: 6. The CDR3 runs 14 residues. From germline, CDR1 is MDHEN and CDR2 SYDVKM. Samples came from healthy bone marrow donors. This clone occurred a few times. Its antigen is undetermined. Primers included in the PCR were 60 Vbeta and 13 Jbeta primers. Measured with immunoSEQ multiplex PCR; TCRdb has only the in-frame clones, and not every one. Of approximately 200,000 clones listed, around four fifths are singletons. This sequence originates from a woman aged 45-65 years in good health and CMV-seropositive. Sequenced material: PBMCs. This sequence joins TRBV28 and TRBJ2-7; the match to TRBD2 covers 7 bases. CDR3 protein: CASISRDYSYEQYF. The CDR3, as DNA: TGTGCCAGCATCAGCCGGGACTACTCCTACGAGCAGTACTTC.